Below, one T cell receptor beta chain is given with its context. Its target is unknown. Tregs were sorted as CD4+CD25+CD127-/low cells. Trimming left V 1 base short and J 4 bases short, with 10 bases between. Germline-derived CDR1 and CDR2 are SGHDN and FVKESK. The CDR3 runs to 14 residues. Regarding the study as a whole: Tumor-infiltrating Treg TCR alpha and beta sequences overlapped most with tumor naive CD4+ T cells, then blood naive. Larger-cohort validation covered only one TCR beta V-J rearrangement.

After constant-region reverse-primer amplification, full-length variable regions underwent semi-nested PCR with Nested Universal Primer A. Using its own MiXCR run on the 5' RACE reads, TCRdb lists one record per CDR3 protein. This sample has tens of thousands of distinct CDR3 sequences; about 25% occur once, and the top ten carry 2% to 2.5%. The gene calls are TRBV14 and TRBJ1-1; tentatively, D is TRBD1 (5 bases). The TCR comes from a female donor with breast cancer. The sample taken for sequencing was tumor-infiltrating Tregs sorted from the breast tumor. CDR3 loop: CASSQVARGTEAFF. CDR3 in DNA: TGTGCCAGCAGCCAAGTTGCAAGGGGCACTGAAGCTTTCTTT.